The 18 T cell receptor beta chains listed next were all sequenced from one sample in a study of cytomegalovirus exposure and HLA in healthy donors (dated by TCRdb to about 2017). Receptor libraries were prepared by the immunoSEQ multiplex PCR assay. The multiplex PCR relied on a mix of 60 forward primers for TCR Vbeta segments and 13 reverse primers for TCR Jbeta segments. As stored in TCRdb, this immuneACCESS dataset retains in-frame rearrangements with V and J assigned. A fraction of the clones does not appear; measured against another copy, unresolved V genes explain less than half of the discrepancy, and the remainder lacks a known reason. For this sample the table gives some 110,000 clones, of which 50% to 80% were detected only once. About 8% of the sample goes to the ten largest clones. Sequencing input: PBMCs. The receptor source for this set is a woman aged 40 to 50 in good health and CMV-seropositive.

The V gene is TRBV18, the J gene TRBJ2-7, with D tentatively TRBD1 (6 bases). The CDR3 is made up of 15 amino acids. The V gene's germline CDR1 is KGHSH and CDR2 LQKENI. V was cut by 3 bases and J by 6 bases, with 18 bases left in between. The CDR3 DNA reads as TGTGCCAGCTCACCCTTACAGGGCACGCAGGTCGAGCAGTACTTC. Translated: CASSPLQGTQVEQYF.

This clone has a handful of counts. This chain links TRBV5-6 with TRBJ2-1; TRBD2 matches 13 bases. The V segment lost 5 bases and the J segment 5 bases; nucleotides outside the gene matches: 4. Germline values: CDR1 SGHDT, CDR2 YYEEEE. CDR3 length equals 15 residues. CDR3 coding DNA: TGTGCCAGCAGTTGGGGACTAGCGGGGAACAATGAGCAGTTCTTC. It specifies CASSWGLAGNNEQFF.

CDR3 in amino acids: CASSSYPWGRTLYEQYF. CDR3 in DNA: TGTGCCAGCAGCTCCTACCCATGGGGCAGGACACTCTACGAGCAGTACTTC. The rearrangement joins TRBV5-6 to TRBJ2-7; maybe TRBD1 (5 bases). CDR1 SGHDT and CDR2 YYEEEE come from the germline V gene. The CDR3 has 17 amino acids. The V end was cut by 3 bases, the J end by 3 bases, with 22 bases between.

This rearrangement joins TRBV10-1 to TRBJ2-3; D not certain. Germline-derived CDR1 and CDR2 are WNHNN and SYGVQD (reference sequence). V lost 6 bases and J 0 bases, leaving 16 bases between the germline ends. The CDR3 is 16 residues long. CDR3 protein: CASRAEARLSTDTQYF. The CDR3 DNA reads TGCGCCAGCAGAGCTGAGGCGAGATTAAGCACAGATACGCAGTATTTT.

The rearrangement links TRBV19 to TRBJ1-2, with 9 bases fitting TRBD1. Looked up from germline, CDR1 is LNHDA and CDR2 is SQIVND (reference sequence). The CDR3 covers 13 residues. V lost 3 bases to trimming and J lost 6 bases; unmatched junction nucleotides: 2. The CDR3 sequence is CASSMTGGNGYTF. In nucleotides, the CDR3 is TGTGCCAGTAGTATGACAGGGGGAAATGGCTACACCTTC.

Regarding this clone: The same CDR3 also results from other DNA sequences found in this sample. In DNA, the CDR3 is TGTGCCAGCAGTTCAGGGACAGGGGGCGGTAATGAAAAACTGTTTTTT. Amino acid sequence: CASSSGTGGGNEKLFF. This rearrangement joins TRBV28 to TRBJ1-4; 12 bases are shared with TRBD1. The V gene end was trimmed by 4 bases and the J gene end by 4 bases; junction bases not matched to a gene: 4. The CDR3 has 16 amino acids. Germline CDR1 and CDR2: MDHEN and SYDVKM.

This clone came up once. This chain uses TRBV20-1 with TRBJ2-7, with D possibly TRBD2 on 6 matching bases. V was pared by 5 bases and J by 6 bases, with 11 bases between. Germline V gene lookup returns CDR1 DFQATT and CDR2 SNEGSKA (reference sequence). The CDR3 is 11 amino acids. Here the CDR3 DNA reads TGCAGTGCTCGGGGACTGGGCGAGCAGTACTTC. Its protein product is CSARGLGEQYF.

This chain links TRBV18 with TRBJ2-7; 8 bases match TRBD1. V lost 4 bases and J lost 5; bases outside the gene matches: 7. The CDR3 is made up of 14 amino acids. Germline CDR1 reads KGHSH; CDR2 reads LQKENI. The CDR3 protein is CASSQDRVRNEQYF. Here the CDR3 DNA reads TGTGCCAGCTCACAGGACAGGGTGAGGAACGAGCAGTACTTC. Full variable domain (rest looked up from reference TRBV18 and TRBJ2-7): NAGVMQNPRHLVRRRGQEARLRCSPMKGHSHVYWYRQLPEEGLKFMVYLQKENIIDESGMPKERFSAEFPKEGPSILRIQQVVRGDSAAYFCASSQDRVRNEQYFGPGTRLTVT.

This clone came up a few times. The rearrangement uses TRBV21-1 and TRBJ2-2; the table's D call, TRBD1, was not checked against the DNA. TRBV21-1 is described as a pseudogene. The CDR3 runs to 17 residues. CDR3 bases: TGTGCCAGCAACCCCGGACAGGGGGCGATTGGCACCGGGGAGCTGTTTTTT. It is translated as CASNPGQGAIGTGELFF.

This clone was picked up a small number of times. A read error may account for a junction end that differs from germline. V is TRBV12-5 and J is TRBJ1-1, with D tentatively TRBD1 (5 bases). Per the germline V gene, CDR1 is LGHNT and CDR2 is FRNRAP. CDR3 length: 14 residues. The DNA of the CDR3 is TGTGCTAGTGGTTTGCAGGGAATGAAGACTGAAGCTTTCTTT. It yields the protein CASGLQGMKTEAFF.

A note on this clone: This CDR3 is also generated by other DNA sequences in the sample. The chain has TRBV5-6 and TRBJ2-3, with 8 bases fitting TRBD1. This CDR3 contains 14 residues. The germline V gene encodes CDR1 SGHDT and CDR2 YYEEEE. Trimming removed 3 bases from V and 3 bases from J; junction bases left unmatched: 3. CDR3: CASSSGQGTDTQYF. Written as DNA, the CDR3 is TGTGCCAGCAGCTCCGGACAGGGAACAGATACGCAGTATTTT.

The V call is TRBV5-1, the J call TRBJ2-7; 9 nucleotides line up with TRBD1. Per germline, CDR1 SGHRS and CDR2 YFSETQ. The junction had 3 bases not matched to a gene; V was cut back by 0 bases and J by 2 bases. CDR3 length: 15 residues. The CDR3 is CASSLEGQGTYEQYF. The CDR3 coding sequence is TGCGCCAGCAGCTTGGAAGGACAGGGGACCTACGAGCAGTACTTC.

This rearrangement joins TRBV5-1 to TRBJ1-1; unclear D gene. This CDR3 comprises 16 residues. Germline CDR1 SGHRS, CDR2 YFSETQ. Trimming took off 4 bases at V and 5 bases at J, with 21 bases between the two ends. The CDR3 DNA reads TGCGCCAGCAGCCTTGCCGCTACAGCTTTTGGGACTGAAGCTTTCTTT. Its protein is CASSLAATAFGTEAFF.

This clone was seen a single time. The V call is TRBV7-9, the J call TRBJ2-7; 9 positions match TRBD2. Germline V gene lookup returns CDR1 SEHNR and CDR2 FQNEAQ (reference sequence). The length of the CDR3 is 15 residues. Trimming took 1 base from V and 2 from J; bases not matched to a gene: 3. This CDR3 reads CASSLEAGGAYEQYF. CDR3 coding DNA: TGTGCCAGCAGCTTAGAGGCGGGAGGGGCCTACGAGCAGTACTTC.

This sequence joins TRBV12-5 and TRBJ2-2; 9 bases map to TRBD1. Germline V gene lookup returns CDR1 LGHNT and CDR2 FRNRAP. The CDR3 is 15 amino acids. V was pared by 6 bases and J by 4 bases, with 6 bases of the junction left unmatched. CDR3 nucleotide sequence: TGTGCTAGTGGAACACAGGGGGCCGGCACCGGGGAGCTGTTTTTT. It is translated as CASGTQGAGTGELFF. Filled out from reference TRBV12-5 and TRBJ2-2, the complete variable domain reads DARVTQTPRHKVTEMGQEVTMRCQPILGHNTVFWYRQTMMQGLELLAYFRNRAPLDDSGMPKDRFSAEMPDATLATLKIQPSEPRDSAVYFCASGTQGAGTGELFFGEGSRLTVL.

The chain employs TRBV7-6 and TRBJ2-2, with 7 bases that match TRBD1. The junction had 6 bases not matched to a gene; V was cut back by 0 bases and J by 5 bases. The V gene's germline CDR1 is SGHVS and CDR2 FNYEAQ. CDR3 size: 16 residues. This chain's CDR3 is CASSLARDRRTGELFF. In DNA, the CDR3 is TGTGCCAGCAGCTTAGCTCGGGACAGAAGGACCGGGGAGCTGTTTTTT.

In its sample, this clone was seen a few times. The chain employs TRBV30 and TRBJ2-7, with D possibly being TRBD2 (6 bases). Germline loops: CDR1 GTSNPN, CDR2 SVGIG (reference sequence). Trimming removed 0 bases at V and 5 bases at J, with 14 bases between. This CDR3 has 14 residues. For the CDR3, the DNA is TGTGCCTGGAGTGTAGGGCGGGGAGAACACGAGCAGTACTTC. It is translated as CAWSVGRGEHEQYF.

The chain carries TRBV7-3 and TRBJ1-1, with unresolved D. The ends were cut back, 5 bases at V and 2 bases at J, with 9 bases in the middle. The length of the CDR3 is 13 residues. The germline V gene has CDR1 SGHTA and CDR2 FQGTGA. The CDR3 loop reads CASSLGSNTEAFF. The CDR3 nucleotides read TGTGCCAGCAGCCTGGGGAGTAACACTGAAGCTTTCTTT.